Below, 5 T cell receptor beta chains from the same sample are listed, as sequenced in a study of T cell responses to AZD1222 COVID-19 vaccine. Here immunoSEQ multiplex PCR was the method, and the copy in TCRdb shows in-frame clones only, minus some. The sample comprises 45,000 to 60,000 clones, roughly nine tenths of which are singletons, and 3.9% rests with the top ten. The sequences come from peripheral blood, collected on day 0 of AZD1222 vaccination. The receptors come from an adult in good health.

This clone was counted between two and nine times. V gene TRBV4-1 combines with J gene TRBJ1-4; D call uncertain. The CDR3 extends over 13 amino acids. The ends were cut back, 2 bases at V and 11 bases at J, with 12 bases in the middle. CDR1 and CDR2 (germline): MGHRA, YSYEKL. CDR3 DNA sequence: TGCGCCAGCAGCCAACAGAGTTCGTGGAAACTGTTTTTT. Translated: CASSQQSSWKLFF.

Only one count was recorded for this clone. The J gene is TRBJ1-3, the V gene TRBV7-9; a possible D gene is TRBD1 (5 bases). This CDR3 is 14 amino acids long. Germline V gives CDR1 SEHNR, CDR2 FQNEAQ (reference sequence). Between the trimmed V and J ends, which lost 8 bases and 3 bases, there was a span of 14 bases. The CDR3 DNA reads TGTGCCAGCGGTGAACAGGTTTTTGGAAACACCATATATTTT. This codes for CASGEQVFGNTIYF.

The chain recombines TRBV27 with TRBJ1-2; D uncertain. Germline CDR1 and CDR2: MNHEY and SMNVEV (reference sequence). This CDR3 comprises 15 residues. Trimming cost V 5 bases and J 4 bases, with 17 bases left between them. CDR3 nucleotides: TGTGCCAGCAGTCCCCAGTTCTCCTTGGGCTATGGCTACACCTTC. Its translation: CASSPQFSLGYGYTF.

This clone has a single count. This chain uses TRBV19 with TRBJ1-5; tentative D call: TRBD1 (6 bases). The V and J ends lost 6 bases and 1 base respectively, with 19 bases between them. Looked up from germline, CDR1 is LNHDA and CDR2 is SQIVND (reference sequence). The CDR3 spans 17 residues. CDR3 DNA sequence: TGTGCCAGTAGGTTGGACAGCCCCCGTGGGAGCAATCAGCCCCAGCATTTT. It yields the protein CASRLDSPRGSNQPQHF.

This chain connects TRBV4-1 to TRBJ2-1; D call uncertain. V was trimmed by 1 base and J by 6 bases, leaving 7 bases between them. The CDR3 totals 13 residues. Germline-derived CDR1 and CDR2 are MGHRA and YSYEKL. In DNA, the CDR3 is TGCGCCAGCAGCCAAGTACCGACCAATGAGCAGTTCTTC. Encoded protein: CASSQVPTNEQFF.